Listed below are T cell receptor beta chains from one sample, sequenced in a study of cytomegalovirus exposure and HLA in healthy donors. The repertoire was sequenced with immunoSEQ multiplex PCR; TCRdb's copy has only in-frame clones and lacks some. Among fewer than 350,000 clones listed, around 89% were seen once. Sequencing was done on a sample of PBMCs. The receptors here all came from a woman aged 18-29 years in good health and CMV-seronegative. CDR3s include the opening cysteine and the closing phenylalanine or tryptophan. A D gene is named only where the DNA matches it firmly. Size is stated for part of the rows, as once, few or many counts, or as a class when the clone is expanded.

J	V	size	D	DNA	CDR3
TRBJ2-1	TRBV27	once	TRBD2	TGTGCCAGCAGTTTGGGACTAGCGGGAGGTTTTAATGAGCAGTTCTTC	CASSLGLAGGFNEQFF
TRBJ2-5	TRBV6-5	NA	TRBD2	TGTGCCAGCAGTTGGATGTCAAGCGGGAGCGAGACCCAGTACTTC	CASSWMSSGSETQYF
TRBJ2-7	TRBV5-4	NA	NA	TGTGCCAGCAGCCTCACCCCGACTCACGAGCAGTACTTC	CASSLTPTHEQYF
TRBJ2-1	TRBV11-2	NA	NA	TGTGCCAGCAGCCTTCGGGTTCGCCCCGGCCCCTACAATGAGCAGTTCTTC	CASSLRVRPGPYNEQFF
TRBJ2-2	TRBV5-8	NA	TRBD1	TGTGCCAGCAGCTTGGTACAGGGGGGCCCGGCCGGGGAGCTGTTTTTT	CASSLVQGGPAGELFF
TRBJ2-3	TRBV5-8	NA	NA	TGTGCCAGCAGCCGGGACACCTCTAGCACAGATACGCAGTATTTT	CASSRDTSSTDTQYF
TRBJ2-7	TRBV19	few	TRBD1	TGTGCCAGTAGTCCGGGGACAGAGCCCTACGAGCAGTACTTC	CASSPGTEPYEQYF
TRBJ2-5	TRBV19	NA	TRBD2	TGTGCCAGTAGTATACGGCTAGCGGGAGAGTTGGGAGAGACCCAGTACTTC	CASSIRLAGELGETQYF
TRBJ2-1	TRBV25-1	NA	TRBD2	TGTGCCAGCAGTGGGGACTACACATACAATGAGCAGTTCTTC	CASSGDYTYNEQFF
TRBJ2-7	TRBV11-2	NA	TRBD2	TGTGCCAGCAGCCCGTCCGGGAGGTCCTACGAGCAGTACTTC	CASSPSGRSYEQYF
TRBJ2-7	TRBV2	NA	TRBD2	TGTGCCAGCAGTGAAATCTTGCTAGCGGGGAGCTCCTACGAGCAGTACTTC	CASSEILLAGSSYEQYF
TRBJ2-1	TRBV6-5	NA	NA	TGTGCCAGCAGTTACTCGGCGGGAAAGAATGAGCAGTTCTTC	CASSYSAGKNEQFF
TRBJ2-1	TRBV5-1	NA	TRBD1	TGCGCCAGCAGCTTAGGGACAGGGGGCAATGAGCAGTTCTTC	CASSLGTGGNEQFF
TRBJ2-7	TRBV28	NA	NA	TGTGCCAGCAGTTTAAATTCTAGACCCAACTACGAGCAGTACTTC	CASSLNSRPNYEQYF
TRBJ2-7	TRBV4-1	NA	NA	TGCGCCAGCAGCCAGAACCGGGACTGGTCCTACGAGCAGTACTTC	CASSQNRDWSYEQYF
TRBJ2-1	TRBV5-4	NA	TRBD2	TGTGCCAGCACCGGGACTAGCGGTCACAATGAGCAGTTCTTC	CASTGTSGHNEQFF
TRBJ2-1	TRBV4-1	NA	TRBD2	TGCGCCAGCAGCCAAGATCCGGGCTTACTAGCGGAGAGCTACAATGAGCAGTTCTTC	CASSQDPGLLAESYNEQFF
TRBJ1-6	TRBV28	NA	NA	TGTGCCAGCAGTTCTCCCATGCAGGGGATACGAATAGGGTTACGGTCACCCCTCCACTTT	CASSSPMQGIRIGLRSPLHF
TRBJ1-1	TRBV18	few	TRBD1	TGTGCCAGCGAGGACAGGGGCACGGCTTTCTTT	CASEDRGTAFF
TRBJ2-1	TRBV28	NA	TRBD2	TGTGCCACTCTCCAACCGGGACTAGGTCATGAGCAGTTCTTC	CATLQPGLGHEQFF
TRBJ2-7	TRBV7-8	NA	NA	TGTGCCAGCAGTCCATTCCAGGGGCCGTCCTACGAGCAGTACTTC	CASSPFQGPSYEQYF
TRBJ2-1	TRBV11-1	NA	TRBD2	TGTGCCAGCAGATTAACCGGGACTAGCCCCGATGGTGAGCAGTTCTTC	CASRLTGTSPDGEQFF
TRBJ1-2	TRBV7-8	NA	NA	TGTGCCAGCAGCTTAGCGGAGGCAGGGGCAGTAGCTAACTATGGCTACACCTTC	CASSLAEAGAVANYGYTF
TRBJ2-3	TRBV29-1	NA	NA	TGCAGCGTTGAATTAAGTCGAACTGATACGCAGTATTTT	CSVELSRTDTQYF
TRBJ2-7	TRBV19	NA	NA	TGTGCCAGTAGTATAAGGTTGTCGGCGGCCTACGAGCAGTACTTC	CASSIRLSAAYEQYF
TRBJ1-1	TRBV11-2	many	NA	TGTGCCAGCGGCGAGGACAGCCACCTTTCCGAAGCTTTCTTT	CASGEDSHLSEAFF
TRBJ2-7	TRBV18	few	NA	TGTGCCAGCTCACCACGGCGGGTTGAGCAGTACTTC	CASSPRRVEQYF
TRBJ2-3	TRBV5-1	NA	NA	TGCGCCAGCAGTTGGCAGAGCACAGATACGCAGTATTTT	CASSWQSTDTQYF
TRBJ2-1	TRBV5-6	few	NA	TGTGCCAGCAGCTACGGGTCCAATGAGCAGTTCTTC	CASSYGSNEQFF
TRBJ2-3	TRBV25-1	few	TRBD2	TGTGCCAGCAGTGCCATGGCGGGGGGGAAAAGCACAGATACGCAGTATTTT	CASSAMAGGKSTDTQYF
TRBJ1-1	TRBV27	NA	TRBD1	TGTGCCAGCAGTTCACCCAGACGGACAGGGGACACTGAAGCTTTCTTT	CASSSPRRTGDTEAFF
TRBJ2-7	TRBV7-6	NA	TRBD1	TGTGCCAGCAGCTTAGACGACAGGGGTACCTACGAGCAGTACTTC	CASSLDDRGTYEQYF
TRBJ2-7	TRBV2	few	NA	TGTGCCAGCAGTGCCAGCTACGAGCAGTACTTC	CASSASYEQYF
TRBJ1-1	TRBV5-6	NA	TRBD1	TGTGCCAGCAGCCCACAGGGGGGAGTAAATACTGAAGCTTTCTTT	CASSPQGGVNTEAFF
TRBJ1-3	TRBV28	once	TRBD1	TGTGCCAGCAGTCCGGACAGGGGGTACACCATATATTTT	CASSPDRGYTIYF
TRBJ1-2	TRBV7-2	NA	TRBD1	TGTGCCAGCAGCATCGCACCTACCGGGACAGCCTATGGCTACACCTTC	CASSIAPTGTAYGYTF
TRBJ2-5	TRBV15	NA	NA	TGTGCCACCAGCAGGCAAGGGACCTCGGGAGTGGGAGAGACCCAGTACTTC	CATSRQGTSGVGETQYF
TRBJ1-3	TRBV28	NA	TRBD1	TGTGCCAGCAGGCACGGGACAGGGTTTGGAAACACCATATATTTT	CASRHGTGFGNTIYF
TRBJ2-1	TRBV7-9	NA	TRBD2	TGTGCCAGCAGCTTAGGGACTAGCGGGAGATATGAGCAGTTCTTC	CASSLGTSGRYEQFF
TRBJ2-7	TRBV5-4	NA	NA	TGTGCCAGCAGCTCAACAGACCCTGCCTACGAGCAGTACTTC	CASSSTDPAYEQYF
TRBJ2-1	TRBV2	NA	NA	TGTGCCAGCACTTGGACTACGTACAATGAGCAGTTCTTC	CASTWTTYNEQFF
TRBJ2-7	TRBV15	once	NA	TGTGCCACCAGCAGAGACAGGTACGAGCAGTACTTC	CATSRDRYEQYF
TRBJ2-5	TRBV4-3	NA	TRBD1	TGCGCCAGCAGCCAAGTGGGACAGACGGACCTGAAAGAGACCCAGTACTTC	CASSQVGQTDLKETQYF
TRBJ1-4	TRBV28	NA	NA	TGTGCCAGTAAAACAGGAGGGACTAATGAAAAACTGTTTTTT	CASKTGGTNEKLFF
TRBJ2-7	TRBV6-6	NA	TRBD2	TGTGCCAGCAGTTCCCGGACTAGCTCAGGCTACGAGCAGTACTTC	CASSSRTSSGYEQYF
TRBJ2-6	TRBV4-2	once	NA	TGTGCCAGCAGCCAAGCCACAGGCAGGCCGACCTCTGGGGCCAACGTCCTGACTTTC	CASSQATGRPTSGANVLTF
TRBJ1-1	TRBV18	NA	TRBD1	TGTGCCAGCTCGCGTCAGGGGGCGGGCGGCACTGAAGCTTTCTTT	CASSRQGAGGTEAFF
TRBJ1-5	TRBV28	NA	NA	TGTGCCAGCAGTTTGGGGGCTGGGCCGAATCAGCCCCAGCATTTT	CASSLGAGPNQPQHF
TRBJ2-6	TRBV18	NA	TRBD1	TGTGCCAGCTCACCGGAGGCTCCGGGACAGGCGACTAGTTCTGGGGCCAACGTCCTGACTTTC	CASSPEAPGQATSSGANVLTF
TRBJ2-7	TRBV28	NA	NA	TGTGCCAGCAGTCCAGACTACGACTACGAGCAGTACTTC	CASSPDYDYEQYF
TRBJ2-1	TRBV6-5	NA	TRBD2	TGTGCCAGCAGTTACTCGGGACTAGGGGGGGATGAGCAGTTCTTC	CASSYSGLGGDEQFF
TRBJ2-3	TRBV7-9	NA	TRBD2	TGTGCCACCTGGTGGGAGCGGGAGGGCCCAGATACGCAGTATTTT	CATWWEREGPDTQYF
TRBJ2-7	TRBV11-2	NA	NA	TGTGCCAGCAGCTTAGTTCCCATCTACGAGCAGTACTTC	CASSLVPIYEQYF
TRBJ2-3	TRBV18	NA	NA	TGTGCCAGCTCACCACCGTGGGGCCCAGATACGCAGTATTTT	CASSPPWGPDTQYF
TRBJ1-2	TRBV5-1	NA	NA	TGCGCCAGCAGCCCTGACAGTTATGGCTACACCTTC	CASSPDSYGYTF
TRBJ2-3	TRBV29-1	NA	TRBD2	TGCAGCGTTGAGCTAGTAGCGGGAGGGATTGCAGATACGCAGTATTTT	CSVELVAGGIADTQYF
TRBJ1-5	TRBV12-5	NA	NA	TGTGCTAGTGGTTGGGATGGAGGAGGTCAGCCCCAGCATTTT	CASGWDGGGQPQHF
TRBJ1-1	TRBV6-6	NA	TRBD1	TGTGCCAGCAGGCGACAGGGCGTACCCACTGAAGCTTTCTTT	CASRRQGVPTEAFF
TRBJ1-2	TRBV25-1	NA	TRBD1	TGTGCCAGCAGTCGACAGGGGGCGCCGTCGTATGGCTACACCTTC	CASSRQGAPSYGYTF